This record concerns one TCR beta chain sequence. Its antigen remains unidentified. The authors made TCR cDNA by 5'RACE template switching, adding a universal primer site and UMIs. TCRdb reprocessed the 5' RACE reads with MiXCR, giving one entry per CDR3 protein. The table includes around 340,000 distinct CDR3 sequences, 8.7% detected once. This record comes from a study of T cells after yellow fever vaccination. This CDR3 has 13 amino acids. V was clipped by 3 bases and J by 3 bases, with 11 bases between them. CDR1 and CDR2 from the germline V gene are DFQATT and SNEGSKA (reference sequence). General observations from the study: Post-booster reappearance was seen for most primary-vaccination clones (around 96% CD4, roughly 86% CD8). Across the CD4 and CD8 compartments, a small share of clonotypes was present in both.

The sample consisted of PBMCs, taken on the day of the first yellow fever vaccination. This receptor was identified in a man younger than 30 who received the YFV17D yellow fever vaccine. This rearrangement joins TRBV20-1 to TRBJ1-1; D is possibly TRBD1 (6 bases). The CDR3 loop reads CSARVEGDTEAFF. Written as DNA, the CDR3 is TGCAGTGCTAGGGTGGAGGGGGACACTGAAGCTTTCTTT.